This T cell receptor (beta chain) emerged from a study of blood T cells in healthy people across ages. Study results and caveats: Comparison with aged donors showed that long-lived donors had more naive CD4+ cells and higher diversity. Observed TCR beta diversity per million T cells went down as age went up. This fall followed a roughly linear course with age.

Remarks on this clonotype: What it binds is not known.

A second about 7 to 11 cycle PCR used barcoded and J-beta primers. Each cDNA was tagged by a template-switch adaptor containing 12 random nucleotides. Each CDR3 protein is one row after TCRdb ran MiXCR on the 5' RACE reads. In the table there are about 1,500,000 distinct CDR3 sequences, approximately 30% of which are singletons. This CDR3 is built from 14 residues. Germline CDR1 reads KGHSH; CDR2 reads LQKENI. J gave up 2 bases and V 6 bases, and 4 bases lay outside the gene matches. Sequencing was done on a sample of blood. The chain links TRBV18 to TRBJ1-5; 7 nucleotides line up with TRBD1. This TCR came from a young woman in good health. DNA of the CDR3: TGTGCCAGCTCGGGGACAGCGGGCAATCAGCCCCAGCATTTT. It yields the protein CASSGTAGNQPQHF.